The rows below give T cell receptor beta chains drawn from one sample of a study of blood T cell repertoires in COVID-19. Profiled with immunoSEQ multiplex PCR; TCRdb holds only in-frame clones, not every one. The data show around 300,000 clones, over 80% seen once. The source material was peripheral blood. Receptors were obtained from a woman aged 45-65 years with COVID-19, enrolled during active disease. CDR3s include the opening cysteine and the closing phenylalanine or tryptophan. Fields, in order: clone size, J gene, V gene, D gene, CDR3 protein, CDR3 DNA. D genes are given only for firm matches. A clone size is listed for some rows: how often the clone was seen (once, few, many), or a class if it is expanded.

>.|TRBJ2-3|TRBV29-1|.
CSAPIGGRGLQDTQYF
TGCAGCGCCCCCATTGGCGGCAGGGGCCTGCAAGATACGCAGTATTTT
>once|TRBJ1-1|TRBV6-5|TRBD1
CASRGGQVNTEAFF
TGTGCCAGCAGGGGGGGACAGGTCAACACTGAAGCTTTCTTT
>.|TRBJ1-1|TRBV7-2|.
CASSLRRAFF
TGTGCCAGCAGCTTAAGGAGAGCTTTCTTT
>.|TRBJ1-5|TRBV18|.
CASSPGGLSNQPQHF
TGTGCCAGCTCACCGGGGGGGTTGAGCAATCAGCCCCAGCATTTT
>.|TRBJ1-1|TRBV9|TRBD1
CASSAGLGQKNTEAFF
TGTGCCAGCAGCGCCGGATTGGGACAGAAGAACACTGAAGCTTTCTTT
>.|TRBJ2-7|TRBV4-1|TRBD2
CASSQDAATSGSFHEQYF
TGCGCCAGCAGCCAAGACGCCGCGACTAGCGGGAGTTTCCACGAGCAGTACTTC
>.|TRBJ1-1|TRBV30|.
CAWVVGTEAFF
TGTGCCTGGGTAGTCGGCACTGAAGCTTTCTTT
>once|TRBJ2-5|TRBV3-1/TRBV3-2|TRBD2
CASSQGGSGETQYF
TGTGCCAGCAGCCAAGGCGGGAGCGGAGAGACCCAGTACTTC
>.|TRBJ1-1|TRBV11-2|.
CASSWPRSRNTEAFF
TGTGCCAGCAGCTGGCCGAGGTCAAGGAACACTGAAGCTTTCTTT
>.|TRBJ2-3|TRBV7-2|TRBD2
CASSPLAGVTDTQYF
TGTGCCAGCAGCCCCCTAGCGGGAGTGACAGATACGCAGTATTTT
>.|TRBJ2-1|TRBV10-1|TRBD2
CASSGQKLALGYNEQFF
TGCGCCAGCAGTGGGCAAAAACTAGCGCTCGGGTACAATGAGCAGTTCTTC
>once|TRBJ2-7|TRBV18|TRBD1
CASSPPGLGQGAYEQYF
TGTGCCAGCTCACCACCGGGTCTAGGACAGGGGGCCTACGAGCAGTACTTC
>.|TRBJ2-1|TRBV6-5|TRBD2
CASSYQAGAVDEQFF
TGTGCCAGCAGTTACCAAGCGGGAGCGGTGGATGAGCAGTTCTTC
>few|TRBJ1-1|TRBV11-2|.
CASSLRSGIGNSFF
TGTGCCAGCAGCTTAAGGTCAGGAATTGGTAATTCTTTCTTT